This T cell receptor (beta chain) was observed in a study of T cell repertoires in cytomegalovirus infection. Study-level background: Indications of both CMV infection and matching HLA type were provided by public TCR beta signatures.

CDR1 and CDR2 from the germline V gene are DFQATT and SNEGSKA (reference sequence). V lost 1 base to trimming and J lost 6 bases, with 14 bases between them. The CDR3 is 14 residues long. TCRdb re-called the reads with MiXCR, one entry per CDR3 protein. The sample has some 350,000 distinct CDR3 sequences; over 15% are singletons. This receptor was obtained from a human donor in good health (CMV status not recorded). Some clones in this sample may be carry-over from other donors' samples. V gene TRBV20-1 combines with J gene TRBJ2-3; perhaps D is TRBD1 or TRBD2 (6 bases each). Sequenced: PBMCs. As DNA, the CDR3 is TGCAGTGCTAGAGTATGGGGGGCCGGGGATACGCAGTATTTT. Protein: CSARVWGAGDTQYF.